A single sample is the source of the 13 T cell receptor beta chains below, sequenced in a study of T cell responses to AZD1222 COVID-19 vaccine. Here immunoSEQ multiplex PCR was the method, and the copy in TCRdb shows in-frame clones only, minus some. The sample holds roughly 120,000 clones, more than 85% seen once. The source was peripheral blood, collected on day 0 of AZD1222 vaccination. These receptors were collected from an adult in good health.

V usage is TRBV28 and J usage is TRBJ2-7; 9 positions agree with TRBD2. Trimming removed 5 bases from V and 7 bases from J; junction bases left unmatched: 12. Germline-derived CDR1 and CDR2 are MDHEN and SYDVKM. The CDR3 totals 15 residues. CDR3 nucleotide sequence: TGTGCCAGCAGTACAATAGCGGGAGTCAGGGGAGAGCAGTACTTC. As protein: CASSTIAGVRGEQYF. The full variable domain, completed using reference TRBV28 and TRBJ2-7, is DVKVTQSSRYLVKRTGEKVFLECVQDMDHENMFWYRQDPGLGLRLIYFSYDVKMKEKGDIPEGYSVSREKKERFSLILESASTNQTSMYLCASSTIAGVRGEQYFGPGTRLTVT.

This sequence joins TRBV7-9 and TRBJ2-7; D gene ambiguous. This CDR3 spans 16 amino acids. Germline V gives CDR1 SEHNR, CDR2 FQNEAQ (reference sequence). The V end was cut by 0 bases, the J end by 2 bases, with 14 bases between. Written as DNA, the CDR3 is TGTGCCAGCAGCTTAGCGTATACTGACCTTCCCTACGAGCAGTACTTC. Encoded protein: CASSLAYTDLPYEQYF.

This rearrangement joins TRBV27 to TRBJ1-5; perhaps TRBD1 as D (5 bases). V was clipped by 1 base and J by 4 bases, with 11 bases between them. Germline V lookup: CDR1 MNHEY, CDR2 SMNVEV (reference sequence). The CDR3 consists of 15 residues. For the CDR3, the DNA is TGTGCCAGCAGTTTATTTCGGCAGGGTAATCAGCCCCAGCATTTT. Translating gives CASSLFRQGNQPQHF.

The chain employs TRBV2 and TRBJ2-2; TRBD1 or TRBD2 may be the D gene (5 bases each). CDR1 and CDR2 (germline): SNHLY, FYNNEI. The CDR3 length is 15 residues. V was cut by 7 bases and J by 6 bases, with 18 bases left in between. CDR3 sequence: CASTRRTLGAGELFF. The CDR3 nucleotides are TGTGCCAGCACCCGGCGCACTCTGGGGGCCGGGGAGCTGTTTTTT.

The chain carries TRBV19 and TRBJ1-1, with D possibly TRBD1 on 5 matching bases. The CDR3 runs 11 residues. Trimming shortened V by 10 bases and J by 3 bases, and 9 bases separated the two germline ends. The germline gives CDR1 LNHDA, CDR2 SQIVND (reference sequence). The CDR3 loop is CATREYTEAFF. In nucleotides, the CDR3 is TGTGCCACCAGGGAGTACACTGAAGCTTTCTTT.

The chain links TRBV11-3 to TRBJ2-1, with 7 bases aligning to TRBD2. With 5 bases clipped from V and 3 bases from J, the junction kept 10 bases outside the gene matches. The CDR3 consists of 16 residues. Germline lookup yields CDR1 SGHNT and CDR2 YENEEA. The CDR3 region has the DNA TGTGCCAGCAGCCACCGGGGAGCGGGGTTCTACAATGAGCAGTTCTTC. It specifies CASSHRGAGFYNEQFF.

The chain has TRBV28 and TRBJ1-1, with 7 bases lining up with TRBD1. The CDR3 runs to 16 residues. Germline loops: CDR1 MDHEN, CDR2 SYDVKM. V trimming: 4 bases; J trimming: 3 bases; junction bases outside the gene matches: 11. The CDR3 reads CASSSDRQWGYTEAFF. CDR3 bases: TGTGCCAGCAGTTCGGACAGGCAGTGGGGTTACACTGAAGCTTTCTTT.

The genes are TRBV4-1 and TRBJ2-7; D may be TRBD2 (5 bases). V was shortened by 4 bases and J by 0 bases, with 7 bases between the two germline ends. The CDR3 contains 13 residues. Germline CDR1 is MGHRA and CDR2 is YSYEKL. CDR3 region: CASSRGFSYEQYF. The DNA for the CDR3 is TGCGCCAGCAGCCGAGGGTTCTCCTACGAGCAGTACTTC.

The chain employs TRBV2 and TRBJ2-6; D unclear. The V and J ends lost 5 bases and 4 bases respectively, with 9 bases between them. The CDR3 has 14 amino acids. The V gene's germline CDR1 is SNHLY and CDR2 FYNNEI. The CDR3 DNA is TGTGCCAGCAGTCCCCGTGAAGGGGCCAACGTCCTGACTTTC. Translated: CASSPREGANVLTF.

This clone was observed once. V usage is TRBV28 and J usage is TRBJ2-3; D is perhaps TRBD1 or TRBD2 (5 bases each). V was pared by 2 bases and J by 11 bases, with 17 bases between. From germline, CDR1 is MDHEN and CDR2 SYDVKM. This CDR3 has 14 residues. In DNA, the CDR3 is TGTGCCAGCAGTTTACGGGTCGGGACGGGGAGGCAGTATTTT. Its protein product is CASSLRVGTGRQYF.

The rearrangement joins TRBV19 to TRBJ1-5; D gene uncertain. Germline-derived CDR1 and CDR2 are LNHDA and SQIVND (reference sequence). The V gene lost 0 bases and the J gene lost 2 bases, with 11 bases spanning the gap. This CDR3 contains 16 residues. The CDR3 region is CASSIEEVSGNQPQHF. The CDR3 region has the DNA TGTGCCAGTAGTATAGAGGAGGTTTCGGGCAATCAGCCCCAGCATTTT.

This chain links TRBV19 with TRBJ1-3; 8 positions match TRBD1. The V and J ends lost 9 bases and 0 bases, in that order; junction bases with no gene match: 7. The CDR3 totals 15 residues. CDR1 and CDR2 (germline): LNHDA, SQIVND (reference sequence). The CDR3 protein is CASSNTGGSGNTIYF. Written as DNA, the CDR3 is TGTGCCAGCTCAAATACAGGGGGCTCTGGAAACACCATATATTTT.

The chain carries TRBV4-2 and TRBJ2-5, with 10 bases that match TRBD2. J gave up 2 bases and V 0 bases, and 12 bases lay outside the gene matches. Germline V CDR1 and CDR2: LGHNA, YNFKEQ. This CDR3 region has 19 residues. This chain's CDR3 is CASSQDVRAGGPYQETQYF. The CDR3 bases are TGTGCCAGCAGCCAAGATGTTCGAGCGGGAGGGCCGTATCAAGAGACCCAGTACTTC.